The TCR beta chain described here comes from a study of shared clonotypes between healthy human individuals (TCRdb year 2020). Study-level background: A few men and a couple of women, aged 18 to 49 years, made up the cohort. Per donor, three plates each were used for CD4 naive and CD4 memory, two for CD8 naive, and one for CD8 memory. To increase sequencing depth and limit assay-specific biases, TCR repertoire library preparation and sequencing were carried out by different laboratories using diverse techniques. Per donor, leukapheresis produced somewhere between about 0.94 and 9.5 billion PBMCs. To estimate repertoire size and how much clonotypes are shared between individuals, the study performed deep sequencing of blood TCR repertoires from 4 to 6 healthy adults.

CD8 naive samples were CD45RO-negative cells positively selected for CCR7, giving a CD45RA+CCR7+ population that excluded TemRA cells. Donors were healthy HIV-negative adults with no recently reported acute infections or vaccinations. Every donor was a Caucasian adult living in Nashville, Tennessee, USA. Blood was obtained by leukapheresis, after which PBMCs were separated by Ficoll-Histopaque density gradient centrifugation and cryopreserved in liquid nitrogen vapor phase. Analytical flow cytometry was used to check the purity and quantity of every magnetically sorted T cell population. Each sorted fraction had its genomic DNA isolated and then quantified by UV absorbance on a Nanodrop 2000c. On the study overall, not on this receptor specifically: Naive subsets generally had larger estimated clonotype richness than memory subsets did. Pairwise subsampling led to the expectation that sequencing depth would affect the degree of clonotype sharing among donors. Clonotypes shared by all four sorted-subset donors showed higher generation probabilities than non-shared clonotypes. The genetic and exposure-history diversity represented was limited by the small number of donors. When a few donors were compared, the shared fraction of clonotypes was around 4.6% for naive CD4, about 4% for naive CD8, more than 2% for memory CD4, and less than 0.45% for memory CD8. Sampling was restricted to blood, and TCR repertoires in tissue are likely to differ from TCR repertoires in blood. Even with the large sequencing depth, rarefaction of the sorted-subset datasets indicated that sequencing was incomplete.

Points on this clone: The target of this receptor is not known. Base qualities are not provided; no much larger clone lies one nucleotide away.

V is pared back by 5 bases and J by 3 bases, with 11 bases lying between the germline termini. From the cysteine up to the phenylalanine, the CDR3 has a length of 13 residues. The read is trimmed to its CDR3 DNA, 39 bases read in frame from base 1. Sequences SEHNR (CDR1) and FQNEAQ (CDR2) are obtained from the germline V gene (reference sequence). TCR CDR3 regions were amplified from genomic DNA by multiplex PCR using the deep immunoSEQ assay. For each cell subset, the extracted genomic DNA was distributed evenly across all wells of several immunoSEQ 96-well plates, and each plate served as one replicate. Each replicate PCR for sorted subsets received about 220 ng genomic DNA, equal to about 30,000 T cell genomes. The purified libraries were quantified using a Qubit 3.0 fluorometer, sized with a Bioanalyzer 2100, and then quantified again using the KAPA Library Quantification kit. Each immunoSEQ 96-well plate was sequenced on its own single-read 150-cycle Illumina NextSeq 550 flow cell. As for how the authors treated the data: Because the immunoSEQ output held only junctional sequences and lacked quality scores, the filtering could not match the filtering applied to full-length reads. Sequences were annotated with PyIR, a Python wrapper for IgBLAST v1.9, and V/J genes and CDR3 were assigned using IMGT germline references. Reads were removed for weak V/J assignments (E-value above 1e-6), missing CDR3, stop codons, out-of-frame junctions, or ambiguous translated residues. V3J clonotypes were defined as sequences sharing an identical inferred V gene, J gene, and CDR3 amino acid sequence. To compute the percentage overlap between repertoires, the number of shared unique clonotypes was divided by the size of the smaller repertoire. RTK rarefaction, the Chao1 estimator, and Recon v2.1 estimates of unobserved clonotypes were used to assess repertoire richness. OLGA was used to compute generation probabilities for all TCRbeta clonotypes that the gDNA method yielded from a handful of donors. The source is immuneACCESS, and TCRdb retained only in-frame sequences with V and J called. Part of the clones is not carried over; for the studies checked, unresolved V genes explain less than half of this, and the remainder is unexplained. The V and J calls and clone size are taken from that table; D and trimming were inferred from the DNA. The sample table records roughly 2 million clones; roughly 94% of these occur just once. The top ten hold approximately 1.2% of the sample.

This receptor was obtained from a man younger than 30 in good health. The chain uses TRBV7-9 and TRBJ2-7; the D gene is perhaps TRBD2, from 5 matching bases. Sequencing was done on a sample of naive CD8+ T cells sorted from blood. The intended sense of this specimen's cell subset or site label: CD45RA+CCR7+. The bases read TGTGCCAGCAGCCCGGAGGACCGCTACGAGCAGTACTTC. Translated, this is CASSPEDRYEQYF.